This T cell receptor (beta chain) was sequenced for a study of human CD8 memory T cell subsets. Study-level points and caveats: Chao1 estimates indicated that stem-like memory T cells may be more diverse than precursor exhausted T cells. T cells showing similarly high diversity were the stem-like memory and precursor exhausted cells, not the effector memory cells.

It was UMI-labeled 5' RACE by which the TCR beta libraries were made. TCRdb reprocessed the 5' RACE reads and stores each CDR3 protein as one record, lacking DNA. The data include 10,000 to 15,000 distinct CDR3 sequences; the top ten clones carry about 14%. Germline values: CDR1 PRHDT, CDR2 FYEKMQ (reference sequence). CDR3 length: 15 residues. It was negative magnetic separation that enriched the total CD8+ T cells. RNA originated from duplicate vials containing roughly 150,000 sorted CD8+ T cells per subset. Notes on this clonotype: Its antigen is not identified.

Sequencing was carried out using CD8+ T cells from PBMCs. The source is a human donor in good health. V is TRBV13 and J is TRBJ2-7; the TCRdb call, TRBD1, lacks DNA for checking. The CDR3 loop is CASGPRDTLSYEQYF.